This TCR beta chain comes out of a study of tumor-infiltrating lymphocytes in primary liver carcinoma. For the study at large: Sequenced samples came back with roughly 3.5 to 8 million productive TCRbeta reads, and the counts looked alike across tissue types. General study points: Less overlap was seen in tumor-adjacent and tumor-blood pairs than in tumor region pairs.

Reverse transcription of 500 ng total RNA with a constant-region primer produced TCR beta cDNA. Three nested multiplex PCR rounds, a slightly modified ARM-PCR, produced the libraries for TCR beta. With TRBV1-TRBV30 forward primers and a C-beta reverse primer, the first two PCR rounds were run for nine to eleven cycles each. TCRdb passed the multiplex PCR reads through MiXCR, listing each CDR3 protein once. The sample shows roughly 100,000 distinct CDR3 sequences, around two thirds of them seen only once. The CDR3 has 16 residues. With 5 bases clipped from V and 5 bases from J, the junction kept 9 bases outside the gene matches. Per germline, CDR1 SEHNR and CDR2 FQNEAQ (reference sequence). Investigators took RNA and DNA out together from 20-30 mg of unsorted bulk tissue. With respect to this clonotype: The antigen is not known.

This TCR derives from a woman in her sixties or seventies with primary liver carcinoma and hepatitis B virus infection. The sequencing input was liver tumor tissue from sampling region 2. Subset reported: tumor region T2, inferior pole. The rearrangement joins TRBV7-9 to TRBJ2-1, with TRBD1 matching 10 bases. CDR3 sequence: CASSGPGQGFDNEQFF. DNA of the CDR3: TGTGCCAGCAGCGGACCGGGACAGGGGTTTGACAATGAGCAGTTCTTC.